A single T cell receptor (beta chain) is shown here with its context. Authors' processing steps: From reference gene primer amplification, estimates of nucleated cell counts were derived. Assay used: immunoSEQ multiplex PCR; TCRdb lists only in-frame clones, some missing. From that table come the V and J calls and clone size; the DNA was used to work out D and trimming. Of under 150,000 clones listed, around 84% are singletons. This entry belongs to a study of blood T cell repertoires in COVID-19. Study-wide background: Samples of COVID-19 (acute and convalescent) were obtained from the United States, Italy and Spain. T cells, B-cell-depleted T cells, or PBMCs supplied cDNA or gDNA.

The cohort comprised adults aged about 18 to 100 years residing in under 25 US areas. The receptor was derived from a middle-aged man with acute COVID-19. Sequenced input: PBMCs or T cells enriched from blood (not recorded which).

CDR3 coding DNA: TGTGCCAGCTCACCACCGGAGGAAGGGCCAGATACGCAGTATTTT. Translated: CASSPPEEGPDTQYF. The chain is built from TRBV18 and TRBJ2-3, with D perhaps TRBD2 (5 bases). CDR3 length: 15 amino acids. Germline CDR1 KGHSH, CDR2 LQKENI. V gave up 0 bases and J gave up 4 bases, with 11 bases separating them. The full variable domain, rest sourced from reference TRBV18 and TRBJ2-3, is NAGVMQNPRHLVRRRGQEARLRCSPMKGHSHVYWYRQLPEEGLKFMVYLQKENIIDESGMPKERFSAEFPKEGPSILRIQQVVRGDSAAYFCASSPPEEGPDTQYFGPGTRLTVL.